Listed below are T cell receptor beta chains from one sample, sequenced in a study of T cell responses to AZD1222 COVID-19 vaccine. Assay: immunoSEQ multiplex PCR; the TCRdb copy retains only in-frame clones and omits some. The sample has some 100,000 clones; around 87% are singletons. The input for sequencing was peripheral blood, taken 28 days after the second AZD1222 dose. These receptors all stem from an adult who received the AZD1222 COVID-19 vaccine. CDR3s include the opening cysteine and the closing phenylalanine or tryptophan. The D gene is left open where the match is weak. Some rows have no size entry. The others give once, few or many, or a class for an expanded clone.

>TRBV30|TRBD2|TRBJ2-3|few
CAWKGLAGPTQYF
TGTGCCTGGAAAGGACTAGCGGGCCCTACGCAGTATTTT
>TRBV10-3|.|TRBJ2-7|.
CAISGAPDPYEQYF
TGTGCCATCAGTGGGGCCCCGGATCCCTACGAGCAGTACTTC
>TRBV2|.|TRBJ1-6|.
CASSDRPNSPLHF
TGTGCCAGCAGCGATCGACCTAATTCACCCCTCCACTTT
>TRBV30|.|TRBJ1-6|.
CAWWGSRAGSPLHF
TGTGCCTGGTGGGGGAGTCGGGCTGGGTCACCCCTCCACTTT
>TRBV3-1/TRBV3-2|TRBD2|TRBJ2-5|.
CASSQGLAGQETQYF
TGTGCCAGCAGCCAAGGACTAGCGGGACAGGAGACCCAGTACTTC
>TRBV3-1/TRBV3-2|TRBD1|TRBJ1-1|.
CASSLTGGNTEAFF
TGTGCCAGCAGCCTTACAGGGGGGAACACTGAAGCTTTCTTT
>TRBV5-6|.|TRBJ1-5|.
CASSFEIDF
TGTGCCAGCAGCTTCGAGATAGATTTT
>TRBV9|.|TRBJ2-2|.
CASSVAAGELFF
TGTGCCAGCAGCGTAGCGGCCGGGGAGCTGTTTTTT
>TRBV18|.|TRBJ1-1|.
CASSPGALNTEAFF
TGTGCCAGCTCACCAGGGGCTCTAAACACTGAAGCTTTCTTT
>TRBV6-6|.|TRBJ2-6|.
CASSSSGANVLTF
TGTGCCAGCTCGAGCTCTGGGGCCAACGTCCTGACTTTC
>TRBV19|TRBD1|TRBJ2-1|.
CASGTASEQFF
TGTGCCAGCGGGACAGCAAGTGAGCAGTTCTTC
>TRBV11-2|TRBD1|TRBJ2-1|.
CASSLGTGAYNEQFF
TGTGCCAGCAGCTTGGGGACAGGGGCCTACAATGAGCAGTTCTTC
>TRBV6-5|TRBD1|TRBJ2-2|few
CASSYLRGHMTGELFF
TGTGCCAGCAGTTACTTAAGGGGGCATATGACCGGGGAGCTGTTTTTT
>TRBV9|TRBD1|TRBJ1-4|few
CASSGTGGEKLFF
TGTGCCAGCAGTGGAACAGGGGGTGAAAAACTGTTTTTT
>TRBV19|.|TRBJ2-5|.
CASSIEGEAQYF
TGTGCCAGTAGTATTGAGGGGGAGGCCCAGTACTTC
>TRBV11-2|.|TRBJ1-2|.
CASSLLKGLHGYTF
TGTGCCAGCAGCTTACTCAAAGGGCTCCATGGCTACACCTTC
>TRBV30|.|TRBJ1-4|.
CAWRRAGFSTNEKLFF
TGTGCCTGGAGGCGGGCAGGGTTTTCAACTAATGAAAAACTGTTTTTT
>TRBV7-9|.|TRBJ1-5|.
CASSLDGSQNQPQHF
TGTGCCAGCAGCTTAGATGGCTCCCAGAACCAGCCCCAGCATTTT
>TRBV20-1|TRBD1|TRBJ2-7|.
CSASEEGQVLSGAYEQYF
TGCAGTGCTAGTGAGGAGGGACAGGTCCTATCGGGAGCCTACGAGCAGTACTTC
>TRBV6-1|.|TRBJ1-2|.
CASSEDFYGYTF
TGTGCCAGCAGTGAAGACTTCTATGGCTACACCTTC
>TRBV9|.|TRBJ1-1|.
CASSPVAEAFF
TGTGCCAGCAGCCCAGTGGCTGAAGCTTTCTTT
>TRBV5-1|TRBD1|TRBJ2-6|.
CASGDRGGGANVLTF
TGCGCCAGTGGGGACAGGGGTGGTGGGGCCAACGTCCTGACTTTC
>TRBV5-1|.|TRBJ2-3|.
CASSFTPTSTDTQYF
TGCGCCAGCAGCTTCACCCCCACTAGCACAGATACGCAGTATTTT
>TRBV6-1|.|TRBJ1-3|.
CASSEASRRVSGNTIYF
TGTGCCAGCAGTGAAGCTTCTCGCAGGGTCTCTGGAAACACCATATATTTT
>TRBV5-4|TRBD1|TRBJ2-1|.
CASSLGQGSSSYNEQFF
TGTGCCAGCAGCCTGGGACAGGGCTCGAGCTCCTACAATGAGCAGTTCTTC
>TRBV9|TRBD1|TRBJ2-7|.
CASSRGTATYEQYF
TGTGCCAGCAGCAGAGGGACAGCCACCTACGAGCAGTACTTC
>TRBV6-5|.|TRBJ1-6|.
CASSYATVGGNSPLHF
TGTGCCAGCAGTTACGCCACGGTCGGGGGAAATTCACCCCTCCACTTT
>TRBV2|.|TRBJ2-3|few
CASSEYGTDTQYF
TGTGCCAGCAGTGAGTATGGCACAGATACGCAGTATTTT
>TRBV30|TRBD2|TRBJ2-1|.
CAWSVAGSGYNEQFF
TGTGCCTGGAGCGTAGCGGGCTCAGGGTACAATGAGCAGTTCTTC
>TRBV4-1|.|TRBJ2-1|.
CASRQRGGKDEQFF
TGCGCCAGCCGACAACGAGGGGGAAAAGATGAGCAGTTCTTC
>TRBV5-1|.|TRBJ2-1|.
CASTQGWGFGEQFF
TGCGCCAGCACCCAAGGCTGGGGATTCGGTGAGCAGTTCTTC
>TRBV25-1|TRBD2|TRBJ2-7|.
CASSDPSGSGYEQYF
TGTGCCAGCAGTGATCCTAGCGGGAGTGGGTACGAGCAGTACTTC
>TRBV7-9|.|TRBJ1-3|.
CASSFQGRDTIYF
TGTGCCAGCAGCTTCCAGGGTAGGGACACCATATATTTT
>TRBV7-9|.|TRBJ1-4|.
CASSLGRNSEKLFF
TGTGCCAGCAGCTTAGGGCGGAACAGTGAAAAACTGTTTTTT
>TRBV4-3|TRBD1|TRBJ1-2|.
CASSQDRWTGSGYTF
TGCGCCAGCAGCCAAGATAGGTGGACAGGGTCAGGCTACACCTTC
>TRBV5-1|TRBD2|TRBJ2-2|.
CASSLGGLGANTGELFF
TGCGCCAGCAGCTTAGGGGGACTAGGGGCGAACACCGGGGAGCTGTTTTTT
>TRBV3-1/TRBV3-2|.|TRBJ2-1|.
CASSQGTTRYEQFF
TGTGCCAGCAGCCAAGGGACTACTCGTTATGAGCAGTTCTTC
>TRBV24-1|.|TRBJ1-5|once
CATGRNSNQPQHF
TGTGCCACCGGACGGAATAGCAATCAGCCCCAGCATTTT
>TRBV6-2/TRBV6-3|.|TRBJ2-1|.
CASSHGTEQFF
TGTGCCAGCAGCCACGGCACTGAGCAGTTCTTC
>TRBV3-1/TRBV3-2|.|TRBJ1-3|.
CASSQGLFRSGNTIYF
TGTGCCAGCAGCCAAGGCCTTTTTCGGTCTGGAAACACCATATATTTT
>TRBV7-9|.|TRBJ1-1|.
CASRPRDGMNTEAFF
TGTGCCAGCAGACCTAGGGACGGTATGAACACTGAAGCTTTCTTT
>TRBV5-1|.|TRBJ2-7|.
CASSLAGEYEQYF
TGCGCCAGCAGCTTGGCCGGGGAGTACGAGCAGTACTTC
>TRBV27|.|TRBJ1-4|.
CASSLYRRGEKLFF
TGTGCCAGCAGTTTATACAGGAGAGGTGAAAAACTGTTTTTT
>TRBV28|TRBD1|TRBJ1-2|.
CASSLITGVVYGYTF
TGTGCCAGCAGCTTAATTACAGGGGTAGTCTATGGCTACACCTTC
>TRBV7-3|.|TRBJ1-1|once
CASSPTGGTEAFF
TGTGCCAGCAGCCCAACAGGCGGGACTGAAGCTTTCTTT
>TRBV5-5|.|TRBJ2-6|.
CASSLQGSGANVLTF
TGTGCCAGCAGCTTACAGGGTTCTGGGGCCAACGTCCTGACTTTC
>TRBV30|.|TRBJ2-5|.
CAWDSLRGTQYF
TGTGCCTGGGACAGCCTCCGTGGGACCCAGTACTTC
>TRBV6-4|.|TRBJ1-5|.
CASSEGPLQPQHF
TGTGCCAGCAGTGAGGGGCCACTGCAGCCCCAGCATTTT